Presented here are 27 T cell receptor beta chains from one specimen sequenced in a study of CD8+CD57+ T cells in acquired aplastic anemia. An expansion of CD8+CD57+ cells by flow cytometry had been shown in patients chosen for sequencing. TCR beta VDJ combinations and CDR3 sequences were profiled from genomic DNA. MiXCR, run by TCRdb on the reads, gives a single entry per CDR3 protein. The sample has 150,000 to 200,000 distinct CDR3 sequences, around 50% seen once. The sequenced material came from sorted CD4+, CD8+, or CD8+CD57+ T cells (not recorded which) from PBMCs. The receptor source for this set is a human donor with aplastic anemia.

The V call is TRBV12-3 or TRBV12-4, the J call TRBJ2-7, with D tentatively TRBD1 or TRBD2 (6 bases each). CDR3 length: 13 amino acids. V dropped 6 bases and J dropped 4 bases, with 13 bases sitting between them. This CDR3 is CASRGKGGYEQYF. The DNA of the CDR3 is TGTGCCAGCAGGGGGAAGGGGGGATACGAGCAGTACTTC.

V gene TRBV18 combines with J gene TRBJ2-3, with D tentatively TRBD1 (5 bases). There are 15 residues in the CDR3. Trimming cost V 3 bases and J 3 bases, with 13 bases left between them. From germline, CDR1 is KGHSH and CDR2 LQKENI. This chain's CDR3 is CASSPMGHGTDTQYF. The CDR3 region has the DNA TGTGCCAGCTCACCCATGGGGCACGGTACAGATACGCAGTATTTT.

This clonotype has more than one count but fewer than ten. V gene TRBV7-8 combines with J gene TRBJ1-6; 7 bases line up with TRBD1. Per germline, CDR1 SGHVS and CDR2 FQNEAQ. The J segment lost 7 bases and the V segment lost 5 bases, leaving 2 bases of the junction unmatched. This CDR3 has 13 residues. The CDR3 reads CASSRDRNSPLHF. The CDR3 bases are TGTGCCAGCAGCCGGGACAGAAATTCACCCCTCCACTTT.

The rearrangement joins TRBV19 to TRBJ2-5; 8 positions match TRBD2. Trimming cost V 1 base and J 5 bases; bases outside gene matches: 6. Germline V CDR1 and CDR2: LNHDA, SQIVND (reference sequence). The CDR3 totals 15 residues. The CDR3 region is CASSIGTSLGETQYF. The CDR3 DNA sequence: TGTGCCAGTAGTATAGGGACTAGCTTAGGTGAGACCCAGTACTTC.

The sample holds many counts of this clonotype. The rearrangement uses TRBV19 and TRBJ2-5; TRBD2 matches at 13 bases. CDR1 LNHDA and CDR2 SQIVND come from the germline V gene (reference sequence). V shed 3 bases and J 7 bases; nucleotides not matched to a gene: 2. This CDR3 spans 14 amino acids. CDR3 in amino acids: CASSMTSGGLTQYF. The CDR3 DNA follows: TGTGCCAGTAGTATGACTAGCGGGGGGTTGACCCAGTACTTC.

This chain uses TRBV20-1 with TRBJ1-6; weak D call: TRBD1 (5 bases). Per the germline V gene, CDR1 is DFQATT and CDR2 is SNEGSKA (reference sequence). Between the trimmed V and J ends, which lost 0 bases and 12 bases, there was a span of 12 bases. This CDR3 is built from 13 residues. As DNA, the CDR3 is TGCAGTGCTAGAGATCCAGGGAAGGAACCCCTCCACTTT. Residues: CSARDPGKEPLHF.

The CDR3 loop reads CAISESTVQYEQYF. The CDR3 nucleotides read TGTGCCATCAGTGAATCGACAGTTCAGTACGAGCAGTACTTC. The genes are TRBV10-3 and TRBJ2-7; a weak D match, TRBD1 (5 bases). V was cut by 3 bases and J by 4 bases, with 13 bases left in between. The CDR3 totals 14 residues. Germline-derived CDR1 and CDR2 are ENHRY and SYGVKD.

This clonotype was seen a few times. The chain joins TRBV18 to TRBJ1-5; D perhaps matches TRBD1 (5 bases). Trimming shortened V by 3 bases and J by 5 bases, and 11 bases separated the two germline ends. The CDR3 has 14 residues. The germline V gene encodes CDR1 KGHSH and CDR2 LQKENI. DNA of the CDR3: TGTGCCAGCTCACCGACAGACGGGGATCAGCCCCAGCATTTT. Protein: CASSPTDGDQPQHF.

With regard to this clonotype: Mismatch with germline at one junction end may stem from a read error. The rearrangement links TRBV25-1 to TRBJ1-1; D remains unclear. Per the germline V gene, CDR1 is MGHDK and CDR2 is SYGVNS. This CDR3 region has 16 residues. CDR3 sequence: CASSGPAPKRNTGAFF. CDR3 sequence (DNA): TGTGCCAGCAGTGGTCCCGCCCCCAAGAGAAACACTGGAGCTTTCTTT.

This clonotype was counted many times. The chain recombines TRBV10-3 with TRBJ2-7; D may be TRBD2 (6 bases). V lost 7 bases and J 4 bases, leaving 17 bases between the germline ends. The CDR3 is 14 residues long. From germline, CDR1 is ENHRY and CDR2 SYGVKD. The CDR3 coding sequence is TGTGCCATCACCCGGGCGCCGCGGGGTTACGAGCAGTACTTC. This encodes CAITRAPRGYEQYF.

Regarding this clonotype: This sequence may be a read error, since a much larger clone differs from it by one base. The chain carries TRBV11-2 and TRBJ1-5, with D unresolved. Trimming took 3 bases from V and 5 from J, leaving 11 bases between them. The CDR3 spans 14 residues. Germline loops: CDR1 SGHAT, CDR2 FQNNGV. The CDR3 is CASSFIPGDQPQHF. DNA of the CDR3: TGTGCCAGCAGCTTCATCCCGGGAGATCAGCCCCAGCATTTT.

The rearrangement links TRBV2 to TRBJ1-5, with D maybe TRBD1 (6 bases). Germline assignment: CDR1 SNHLY and CDR2 FYNNEI. Trimming left V 8 bases short and J 6 bases short, with 17 bases between. This CDR3 comprises 14 residues. The CDR3 loop is CASSPQGSFQPQHF. CDR3 sequence (DNA): TGTGCCAGCTCTCCACAGGGAAGCTTTCAGCCCCAGCATTTT.

In the case of this clonotype: A much larger clone lies a single base off, so this may be a read error. CDR3 sequence reads: CASTLAGTNYGYTF. The CDR3 DNA is TGTGCCAGTACCTTGGCAGGGACGAACTATGGCTACACCTTC. The chain is built from TRBV19 and TRBJ1-2; possible D gene TRBD1, 5 bases. This CDR3 has 14 residues. With 7 bases removed from V and 2 bases from J, the gap between germline ends came to 14 bases. Germline V CDR1 and CDR2: LNHDA, SQIVND (reference sequence). Together with reference TRBV19 and TRBJ1-2, the CDR3 gives the full variable domain: DGGITQSPKYLFRKEGQNVTLSCEQNLNHDAMYWYRQDPGQGLRLIYYSQIVNDFQKGDIAEGYSVSREKKESFPLTVTSAQKNPTAFYLCASTLAGTNYGYTFGSGTRLTVV.

This clonotype occurred once. The V call is TRBV2, the J call TRBJ1-2, with a weak D call TRBD1 (5 bases). CDR3 size: 15 residues. V gave up 7 bases and J gave up 4 bases, with 19 bases separating them. CDR1 SNHLY and CDR2 FYNNEI come from the germline V gene. CDR3 nucleotides: TGTGCCAGCATGAGGTTGGGGCAGGGTGCCTATGGCTACACCTTC. Translation: CASMRLGQGAYGYTF.

The table lists this clonotype with many counts. The rearrangement joins TRBV29-1 to TRBJ1-6, with D possibly TRBD1 on 5 matching bases. The CDR3 totals 13 residues. The germline CDR1 and CDR2 sequences are SQVTM and ANQGSEA. The ends were cut back, 7 bases at V and 7 bases at J, with 14 bases in the middle. CDR3 region: CSARDAPNSPLHF. Here the CDR3 DNA reads TGCAGCGCTCGGGACGCCCCAAATTCACCCCTCCACTTT.

The sample holds many counts of this clonotype. The chain couples TRBV15 to TRBJ2-1; the match to TRBD2 covers 10 bases. Germline V gene lookup returns CDR1 LNHNV and CDR2 YYDKDF (reference sequence). This CDR3 has 17 amino acids. V gave up 1 base and J gave up 0 bases; unmatched junction bases: 3. CDR3 amino acids: CATSRVAGGSSYNEQFF. CDR3 DNA: TGTGCCACCAGCAGAGTAGCGGGGGGTTCCTCCTACAATGAGCAGTTCTTC.

This clonotype was detected a few times. The rearrangement links TRBV28 to TRBJ2-2; D not resolved. Trimming shortened V by 7 bases and J by 3 bases, and 9 bases separated the two germline ends. Germline V lookup: CDR1 MDHEN, CDR2 SYDVKM. The CDR3 spans 13 residues. The chain's CDR3 is CASKATYTGELFF. The CDR3 nucleotides are TGTGCCAGCAAAGCTACTTACACCGGGGAGCTGTTTTTT.

This chain joins TRBV2 and TRBJ2-3, with D possibly matching TRBD2 (7 bases). The CDR3 consists of 17 residues. Germline CDR1 and CDR2: SNHLY and FYNNEI. Trimming left V 10 bases short and J 4 bases short, with 27 bases between. The CDR3: CATTPIPGGASADTQYF. In DNA form, the CDR3 reads TGTGCCACCACACCGATTCCTGGGGGGGCCTCGGCAGATACGCAGTATTTT.

This clonotype has ten or more counts. The CDR3 protein is CASGEAGGPDTQYF. In DNA form, the CDR3 reads TGCGCCAGCGGGGAGGCGGGGGGGCCAGATACGCAGTATTTT. The chain employs TRBV10-1 and TRBJ2-3, with 9 positions matching TRBD2. The CDR3 totals 14 residues. V lost 8 bases and J lost 4; bases outside the gene matches: 7. Germline assignment: CDR1 WNHNN and CDR2 SYGVQD (reference sequence).

The chain couples TRBV6-5 to TRBJ1-1, with a tentative D call TRBD1 (6 bases). Germline CDR1 is MNHEY and CDR2 is SVGAGI. The CDR3 covers 16 residues. Trimming pared 1 base from V and 1 base from J, leaving 13 bases between. DNA for the CDR3: TGTGCCAGCAGTTACTATTCACCGGGACAGAACACTGAAGCTTTCTTT. The encoded protein is CASSYYSPGQNTEAFF.

This clonotype was found once. The chain recombines TRBV25-1 with TRBJ1-1; TRBD1 matches 11 bases. CDR1 is MGHDK and CDR2 is SYGVNS in the germline V gene. The trim removed 2 bases at V and 4 bases at J, leaving 6 bases unmatched. The CDR3 covers 16 residues. CDR3 sequence: CASSEILGTGGTEAFF. The CDR3 bases are TGTGCCAGCAGTGAAATATTAGGGACAGGGGGCACTGAAGCTTTCTTT.

This clonotype was picked up many times. The V and J genes are TRBV7-2 and TRBJ1-6; D call uncertain. V lost 1 base, J lost 6 bases, and 7 bases lay in between. This CDR3 region has 14 residues. The germline V gene has CDR1 SGHTA and CDR2 FQGNSA. CDR3 protein: CASSLGEVNSPLHF. CDR3 DNA: TGTGCCAGCAGCTTAGGGGAGGTTAATTCACCCCTCCACTTT. Based on the CDR3 plus reference TRBV7-2 and TRBJ1-6, the full variable domain is GAGVSQSPSNKVTEKGKDVELRCDPISGHTALYWYRQSLGQGLEFLIYFQGNSAPDKSGLPSDRFSAERTGGSVSTLTIQRTQQEDSAVYLCASSLGEVNSPLHFGNGTRLTVT.

This clonotype was seen more than once but under ten times. V usage is TRBV15 and J usage is TRBJ1-5; no reliable D call. Trimming cost V 0 bases and J 0 bases, with 12 bases left between them. CDR3 length: 17 amino acids. Germline V gene lookup returns CDR1 LNHNV and CDR2 YYDKDF (reference sequence). The CDR3 region has the DNA TGTGCCACCAGCAGAGATCGGACGGTGTATAGCAATCAGCCCCAGCATTTT. Protein: CATSRDRTVYSNQPQHF.

This clonotype was detected only a few times. The junction departs from germline at one end; a sequencing error may be responsible. This chain connects TRBV7-7 to TRBJ2-5; 10 bases line up with TRBD2. This CDR3 region has 14 residues. Germline V lookup: CDR1 SSHAT, CDR2 FNYEAQ (reference sequence). The CDR3 DNA sequence: TGTGCTAGCAGCTTAGCGGGGGGCCGGGAGACCCAGTACTTC. It translates to CASSLAGGRETQYF.

This chain connects TRBV20-1 to TRBJ1-5; D call uncertain. The CDR3 is made up of 14 amino acids. CDR1 and CDR2 from the germline V gene are DFQATT and SNEGSKA (reference sequence). Between the trimmed V and J ends, which lost 6 bases and 4 bases, there was a span of 16 bases. DNA for the CDR3: TGCAGTGCCAGCAGTGTGGGGTGGAATCAGCCCCAGCATTTT. Amino acid sequence: CSASSVGWNQPQHF.

V gene TRBV20-1 combines with J gene TRBJ2-7; the match to TRBD2 covers 7 bases. The V and J ends lost 6 bases and 2 bases, in that order; junction bases with no gene match: 10. Germline-derived CDR1 and CDR2 are DFQATT and SNEGSKA (reference sequence). The CDR3 has 14 amino acids. CDR3 bases: TGCAGTGCCCTCCGGCGGGAGACAACCTACGAGCAGTACTTC. Translated: CSALRRETTYEQYF.

The chain uses TRBV7-9 and TRBJ2-5; D call uncertain. The CDR3 spans 13 residues. Trimming stripped 7 bases from V and 5 bases from J, with 14 bases between. CDR1 is SEHNR and CDR2 is FQNEAQ in the germline V gene (reference sequence). CDR3 sequence: CASTPPGGETQYF. Here the CDR3 DNA reads TGTGCCAGCACCCCGCCGGGTGGGGAGACCCAGTACTTC.